Listed below are T cell receptor beta chains from one sample, sequenced in a study of T cell responses to AZD1222 COVID-19 vaccine. Profiled with immunoSEQ multiplex PCR; TCRdb holds only in-frame clones, not every one. Of roughly 100,000 clones in the sample, 70% to 90% are singletons; the top ten hold 9.1%. This specimen consisted of peripheral blood, obtained on day 0 of AZD1222 vaccination. Receptors were obtained from an adult in good health. Each CDR3 is given with its conserved first and last residue. The order of the fields is J gene, clone size, D gene, V gene, CDR3 DNA, CDR3 protein. A D gene is named only where the DNA matches it firmly. Only part of the rows carry a size: once, few, many, or a class if the clone is expanded.

>TRBJ2-3|.|TRBD2|TRBV2
TGTGCCAGCGGCCTACTAGCGCCTGGCACAGATACGCAGTATTTT
CASGLLAPGTDTQYF
>TRBJ1-1|.|.|TRBV28
TGTGCCAGCAGTTTACCAGGACCGAACACTGAAGCTTTCTTT
CASSLPGPNTEAFF
>TRBJ2-7|.|.|TRBV28
TGTGCCAGCAGCCCCTGGGGGGGGGCCCTTTCGAGCGGGCAGTACTTC
CASSPWGGALSSGQYF
>TRBJ1-1|.|.|TRBV2
TGTGCCAGCAGTGAAGGGCAGGGCGGGACTGAAGCTTTCTTT
CASSEGQGGTEAFF
>TRBJ2-1|.|.|TRBV5-1
TGCGCCAGCAGCAAAGGAGAGGGCGGCGGCCGGCAGTTCTTC
CASSKGEGGGRQFF
>TRBJ1-6|.|TRBD1|TRBV25-1
TGTGCCAGCAGTGCGAGACAGGGAACCTCACCCCTCCACTTT
CASSARQGTSPLHF
>TRBJ2-7|.|.|TRBV21-1
TGTGCCAGCAGCAGAACAGGGGTCTCCTACGAGCAGTACTTC
CASSRTGVSYEQYF
>TRBJ2-1|once|TRBD2|TRBV5-1
TGCGCCAGCAGTCAGACGTTGGCTAGCGGGGGTGCGTACAATGAGCAGTTCTTC
CASSQTLASGGAYNEQFF
>TRBJ2-7|.|TRBD1|TRBV14
TGTGCCAGCAGCCAAGATAGGAGACAGGGGGTGGTCCAATCCTACGAGCAGTACTTC
CASSQDRRQGVVQSYEQYF
>TRBJ2-3|.|TRBD2|TRBV4-2
TGTGCCAGCAGCCAAGCGGGACTAGCAGGAGATACGCAGTATTTT
CASSQAGLAGDTQYF
>TRBJ2-3|once|.|TRBV5-1
TGCGCCAGCAGCTCGAACGCAGATACGCAGTATTTT
CASSSNADTQYF
>TRBJ1-1|.|TRBD1|TRBV14
TGTGCCAGCAGCCCGAGGACAGGGGGGACTGAAGCTTTCTTT
CASSPRTGGTEAFF
>TRBJ2-7|once|.|TRBV7-2
TGTGCCAGCAGCTTTAGCAGGAGCTCCTACGAGCAGTACTTC
CASSFSRSSYEQYF
>TRBJ1-1|once|TRBD1|TRBV19
TGTGCCACCTCGCGGCGGACAGGGGACACTGAAGCTTTCTTT
CATSRRTGDTEAFF
>TRBJ1-4|.|.|TRBV5-6
TGTGCCAGCAGCTTGGGGCATTCAACTAATGAAAAACTGTTTTTT
CASSLGHSTNEKLFF
>TRBJ2-7|.|TRBD2|TRBV6-5
TGTGCCAGCAGGAGACTAGCGGGAACCGAGCAGTACTTC
CASRRLAGTEQYF
>TRBJ1-2|.|.|TRBV28
TGTGCCAGCAGTCCCCCGGGGGAGGGCTACACCTTC
CASSPPGEGYTF
>TRBJ2-7|.|.|TRBV6-5
TGTGCCAGCGGGACTTCCTACGAGCAGTACTTC
CASGTSYEQYF
>TRBJ2-1|.|TRBD2|TRBV29-1
TGCAGCGTTGAAGGACTAGCGGGAGGCGATGAGCAGTTCTTC
CSVEGLAGGDEQFF
>TRBJ1-6|.|.|TRBV28
TGTGCCAGCAGTTTATCGGGGAATTCACCCCTCCACTTT
CASSLSGNSPLHF
>TRBJ2-2|.|.|TRBV25-1
TGTGCCAGCAGTGAAATGGGGAACACCGGGGAGCTGTTTTTT
CASSEMGNTGELFF
>TRBJ1-1|once|.|TRBV9
TGTGCCAGCAGCAGGGGAGCCACGAACACTGAAGCTTTCTTT
CASSRGATNTEAFF
>TRBJ1-4|.|TRBD1|TRBV30
TGTGCCTGGAGGGGACAGCCGGTCGGTGAAAAACTGTTTTTT
CAWRGQPVGEKLFF
>TRBJ1-2|once|TRBD1|TRBV19
TGTGCCAGTGCCCGGACAGGTGGGAACTATGGCTACACCTTC
CASARTGGNYGYTF
>TRBJ2-5|.|TRBD2|TRBV4-3
TGCGCCAGCAGCCAAACGACTAGCGGGCAAGAGACCCAGTACTTC
CASSQTTSGQETQYF
>TRBJ2-1|.|TRBD2|TRBV18
TGTGCCAGCTCGTTAAGCGGGAGTATTTACAATGAGCAGTTCTTC
CASSLSGSIYNEQFF